One and the same sample provided the 11 T cell receptor beta chains below, sequenced in a study of blood T cell repertoires in COVID-19. The assay was immunoSEQ multiplex PCR, and TCRdb's table has in-frame clones only and misses some. The table records around 300,000 clones, around 91% of them present only once. The sample taken for sequencing was PBMCs or T cells enriched from blood (not recorded which). The receptor source for this set is a woman aged 18-29 years with acute COVID-19.

The chain couples TRBV6-5 to TRBJ1-2, with 8 nucleotides matching TRBD1. This CDR3 contains 14 residues. Germline V gene sequence: CDR1 MNHEY, CDR2 SVGAGI. Trimming took 5 bases from V and 2 from J; bases not matched to a gene: 4. The CDR3 loop reads CASSRQGLNYGYTF. In DNA, the CDR3 is TGTGCCAGCAGTCGACAGGGGTTGAACTATGGCTACACCTTC.

The chain couples TRBV6-5 to TRBJ2-3; D is perhaps TRBD2 (5 bases). The CDR3 consists of 14 residues. V dropped 5 bases and J dropped 2 bases, with 11 bases sitting between them. Germline CDR1 MNHEY, CDR2 SVGAGI. CDR3 DNA sequence: TGTGCCAGCAGTCTAGCAGAACCCACAGATACGCAGTATTTT. It specifies CASSLAEPTDTQYF.

The chain is built from TRBV6-5 and TRBJ1-6; the match to TRBD1 covers 8 bases. The CDR3 totals 13 residues. V dropped 6 bases and J dropped 11; count of bases not matched to a gene: 6. CDR1 is MNHEY, CDR2 SVGAGI, per germline. CDR3: CASRRTGSAPLHF. DNA of the CDR3: TGTGCCAGCAGGCGGACAGGGAGTGCACCCCTCCACTTT.

The chain joins TRBV7-2 to TRBJ1-2, with a tentative D call TRBD1 (5 bases). The V and J ends lost 5 bases and 2 bases respectively, with 18 bases between them. There are 16 residues in the CDR3. Germline CDR1 SGHTA, CDR2 FQGNSA. CDR3 region: CASSPRGTLPNYGYTF. In DNA, the CDR3 is TGTGCCAGCAGCCCCCGCGGGACGCTTCCAAACTATGGCTACACCTTC.

The chain has TRBV11-2 and TRBJ2-7; 8 bases map to TRBD2. The CDR3 length is 14 residues. Germline V gene sequence: CDR1 SGHAT, CDR2 FQNNGV. Trimming took 4 bases from V and 4 from J; bases not matched to a gene: 6. The CDR3 loop reads CASSSGLEVYEQYF. The CDR3 DNA follows: TGTGCCAGCAGCTCGGGACTAGAAGTGTACGAGCAGTACTTC.

V is TRBV3-1 (or the pseudogene TRBV3-2) and J is TRBJ2-1; no reliable D call. CDR3 length: 15 residues. The V gene's germline CDR1 is LGHDT and CDR2 YNNKEL (reference sequence). Trimming stripped 0 bases from V and 1 base from J, with 7 bases between. CDR3 bases: TGTGCCAGCAGCCAAGAAGAGTTATCCTACAATGAGCAGTTCTTC. Amino acids: CASSQEELSYNEQFF.

This chain joins TRBV20-1 and TRBJ2-3; 8 bases match TRBD2. The CDR3 totals 15 residues. Losses at the gene ends were 3 bases for V and 6 bases for J; bases not matched to a gene: 11. From germline, CDR1 is DFQATT and CDR2 SNEGSKA (reference sequence). CDR3 amino acids: CSASGSGSHTDTQYF. The CDR3 DNA sequence: TGCAGTGCTAGTGGCAGCGGGAGCCACACGGATACGCAGTATTTT.

The chain uses TRBV11-3 and TRBJ1-1; D unresolved. The CDR3 runs to 15 residues. Per the germline V gene, CDR1 is SGHNT and CDR2 is YENEEA. The germline V and J ends were trimmed by 0 bases and 6 bases, with 14 bases remaining between them. CDR3 sequence (DNA): TGTGCCAGCAGCTTAGATCGAGAGAGATTGGCTGAAGCTTTCTTT. Translation: CASSLDRERLAEAFF.

With respect to this clone: Other DNA sequences of this sample code for an identical CDR3. The chain couples TRBV18 to TRBJ1-4, with TRBD1 identical over 9 bases. The ends lost 0 bases at V and 8 bases at J; junction bases unmatched: 4. The CDR3 sequence is 15 residues long. Germline V gene sequence: CDR1 KGHSH, CDR2 LQKENI. The CDR3 sequence is CASSPPGQGGEKLFF. The CDR3 coding sequence is TGTGCCAGCTCACCACCGGGACAGGGAGGCGAAAAACTGTTTTTT.

The chain employs TRBV18 and TRBJ2-1, with TRBD1 identical over 8 bases. Germline CDR1 reads KGHSH; CDR2 reads LQKENI. V was pared by 6 bases and J by 9 bases, with 10 bases of the junction left unmatched. The CDR3 loop spans 14 amino acids. Here the CDR3 reads CASSSSPGGTEQFF. DNA for the CDR3: TGTGCCAGCTCGTCTTCCCCAGGGGGCACTGAGCAGTTCTTC.

V gene TRBV6-5 combines with J gene TRBJ2-7, with 7 bases lining up with TRBD1. Losses at the gene ends were 0 bases for V and 3 bases for J; bases not matched to a gene: 5. CDR1 and CDR2 from the germline V gene are MNHEY and SVGAGI. The CDR3 extends over 15 amino acids. CDR3 amino acids: CASSYSGTAGYEQYF. The CDR3, as DNA: TGTGCCAGCAGTTACTCTGGGACAGCCGGCTACGAGCAGTACTTC.